The rows below give T cell receptor beta chains drawn from one sample of a study of beta chain features in type 1 diabetes. Assay used: immunoSEQ multiplex PCR; TCRdb lists only in-frame clones, some missing. Among more than 250,000 clones listed, about 13% were seen once. Sequencing was done on a sample of naive CD4+ T cells from blood. The receptors here all came from a young man with type 1 diabetes. Each CDR3 is given with its conserved first and last residue. D genes are given only for firm matches. Clone size is given for some rows only: seen once, a few or many times, or a class if the clone is expanded.

clone_size,v_call,j_call,d_call,cdr3_nt,cdr3_aa
-,TRBV5-6,TRBJ2-1,TRBD2,TGTGCCAGCAGCTCCCCGGGACTAGCGGCTAGGCGGAATGAGCAGTTCTTC,CASSSPGLAARRNEQFF
-,TRBV5-1,TRBJ2-3,-,TGCGCCAGCAGCTTGGAGGGGGTAGGGACAGATACGCAGTATTTT,CASSLEGVGTDTQYF
few,TRBV7-6,TRBJ2-7,TRBD1,TGTGCCAGCAGCTTGTTCCGACAGGGGGGCGAGCAGTACTTC,CASSLFRQGGEQYF
few,TRBV7-9,TRBJ2-5,TRBD2,TGTGCCAGCAGCGTTACTAGCGGGAGGGCGAGAGAGACCCAGTACTTC,CASSVTSGRARETQYF
-,TRBV2,TRBJ2-2,-,TGTGCCAGCCGGGACAAGAACACCGGGGAGCTGTTTTTT,CASRDKNTGELFF
-,TRBV4-3,TRBJ2-7,-,TGCGCCAGCAGCCAAGTAGATTGGTCTAGTCTGGACGAGCAGTACTTC,CASSQVDWSSLDEQYF
few,TRBV5-1,TRBJ1-1,TRBD1,TGCGCCAGCAGCGGCGGGGACAGGTATTACGGCACTGAAGCTTTCTTT,CASSGGDRYYGTEAFF
-,TRBV4-2,TRBJ2-7,TRBD1,TGTGCCAGCAGCCACCGGGGGACAGGGACAGGGGTCGGCTACGAGCAGTACTTC,CASSHRGTGTGVGYEQYF
-,TRBV29-1,TRBJ2-1,TRBD2,TGCAGCGTTGAAGTTGCGGGAGGGCCATATGAGCAGTTCTTC,CSVEVAGGPYEQFF
-,TRBV4-1,TRBJ1-2,-,TGCGCCAGCAGCCAAGCGACAGGTGGCTATGGCTACACCTTC,CASSQATGGYGYTF
few,TRBV18,TRBJ2-1,TRBD2,TGTGCCAGCTCACCACCGAGGGATAGTAGCGGGAGCTCCTACAATGAGCAGTTCTTC,CASSPPRDSSGSSYNEQFF
few,TRBV6-1,TRBJ1-2,-,TGTGCCAGCAGTGAAGTAATCCTTGGCTACACCTTC,CASSEVILGYTF
-,TRBV6-1,TRBJ2-7,-,TGTGCCAGCAGTGAAGCGCACTTGTACGAGCAGTACTTC,CASSEAHLYEQYF
-,TRBV5-1,TRBJ2-7,TRBD1,TGCGCCAGCAGCCCGACCCAGGGGGTCTACGAGCAGTACTTC,CASSPTQGVYEQYF
-,TRBV18,TRBJ2-6,TRBD2,TGTGCCAGCTCAACCCTAGCGGCCGGCTCTGGGGCCAACGTCCTGACTTTC,CASSTLAAGSGANVLTF
-,TRBV5-1,TRBJ2-5,-,TGCGCCAGCAGCGAACCCCTTGGCGGGGCCGCCCAAGAGACCCAGTACTTC,CASSEPLGGAAQETQYF
-,TRBV2,TRBJ2-1,TRBD2,TGTGCCAGCAGTGTCCTAGCGGGAGTTCTCAATGAGCAGTTCTTC,CASSVLAGVLNEQFF
few,TRBV5-1,TRBJ2-7,-,TGCGCCAGCAGCGCGGACAGCTACGAGCAGTACTTC,CASSADSYEQYF
-,TRBV10-3,TRBJ2-3,-,TGTGCCATCAGTGACTCTTATGCGGGACGTAGCACAGATACGCAGTATTTT,CAISDSYAGRSTDTQYF
few,TRBV7-9,TRBJ2-5,TRBD1,TGTGCCAGCAGCCCCTTGAGACAGGGGAGTTTGGAGACCCAGTACTTC,CASSPLRQGSLETQYF
few,TRBV5-4,TRBJ2-3,-,TGTGCCAGCAGCTTGGACAGGGCAGCAGATACGCAGTATTTT,CASSLDRAADTQYF
-,TRBV4-1,TRBJ1-2,TRBD1,TGCGCCAGCAGCCAAGAGGACAGGGTTACCTATGGCTACACCTTC,CASSQEDRVTYGYTF
-,TRBV28,TRBJ1-2,TRBD1,TGTGCCAGCAGTTCGGGGACAGGGACCTATGGCTACACCTTC,CASSSGTGTYGYTF
-,TRBV6-6,TRBJ2-7,TRBD2,TGTGCCAGCAGTCAGGGACTAGCGAGCGAGCAGTACTTC,CASSQGLASEQYF
many,TRBV29-1,TRBJ2-2,-,TGCAGCGCGAGCAGGGTGACCGGGGAGCTGTTTTTT,CSASRVTGELFF
-,TRBV2,TRBJ2-5,TRBD2,TGTGCCAGCACGTTCCAACTAGCGGGGCAAGAGACCCAGTACTTC,CASTFQLAGQETQYF
-,TRBV29-1,TRBJ2-3,TRBD2,TGCAGCGTTGAGATTCTGAGCGGGAGGTTCACAGATACGCAGTATTTT,CSVEILSGRFTDTQYF
few,TRBV7-6,TRBJ2-2,-,TGTGCCAGCAGCTTAGAAGGGGGTTCCGGGGAGCTGTTTTTT,CASSLEGGSGELFF
-,TRBV18,TRBJ2-1,-,TGTGCCAGCTCACCTCGGGGCGCGGGAATCGGGGGTGAGCAGTTCTTC,CASSPRGAGIGGEQFF
few,TRBV30,TRBJ2-1,TRBD2,TGTGCCTGGAGTGCCCAGGGACTAGCGGTTCTCTTC,CAWSAQGLAVLF
few,TRBV21-1,TRBJ2-2,-,TGTGCCAGCAGGATTTCCCCGGACAGATTAAGCGCCGGGGAGCTGTTTTTT,CASRISPDRLSAGELFF
-,TRBV6-6,TRBJ2-1,-,TGTGCCAGCAGTAAGACAGTTCGGGATGAGCAGTTCTTC,CASSKTVRDEQFF
-,TRBV30,TRBJ1-5,TRBD1,TGTGCCTGCTCCTCCACAGGGGGCTATGGCAATCAGCCCCAGCATTTT,CACSSTGGYGNQPQHF
-,TRBV2,TRBJ1-5,-,TGTGCCAGCAGTGGTGGGCCCATCGGGGAGCCCCAGCATTTT,CASSGGPIGEPQHF
few,TRBV7-2,TRBJ2-1,-,TGTGCCAGCAGCTTAGCGTTTAGTTCCTACAATGAGCAGTTCTTC,CASSLAFSSYNEQFF
-,TRBV7-9,TRBJ2-4,TRBD2,TGTGCCAGCAGCTTAGTTACTAGCGGGGTGGCCAAAAACATTCAGTACTTC,CASSLVTSGVAKNIQYF
-,TRBV4-2,TRBJ2-1,TRBD2,TGTGCCAGCAGCCAAGTAGCTAGCGGGAGTTGGAATGAGCAGTTCTTC,CASSQVASGSWNEQFF
-,TRBV7-2,TRBJ2-7,-,TGTGCCAGCGGGGGGACCGTAGTCAACGAGCAGTACTTC,CASGGTVVNEQYF
few,TRBV9,TRBJ2-1,TRBD2,TGTGCCAGCAGCGGCGGGACTAGCGGCTACAATGAGCAGTTCTTC,CASSGGTSGYNEQFF
few,TRBV9,TRBJ2-1,TRBD2,TGTGCCAGCACGTCCGTAGCGGGGAGCTCCTACAATGAGCAGTTCTTC,CASTSVAGSSYNEQFF
-,TRBV6-6,TRBJ2-5,TRBD2,TGTGCCAGCAGTTACGGTGTAGCGGGACGAGAGACCCAGTACTTC,CASSYGVAGRETQYF
-,TRBV6-1,TRBJ2-1,TRBD2,TGTGCCAGCAGGGAGACTAGCGGGAACGGTGAGCAGTTCTTC,CASRETSGNGEQFF
-,TRBV18,TRBJ2-7,TRBD2,TGTGCCAGCTCACCACCGGGACTACCCTACGAGCAGTACTTC,CASSPPGLPYEQYF
-,TRBV7-8,TRBJ2-5,TRBD1,TGTGCCAGCAGCTATGACGGACAGGGGACAGAGACCCAGTACTTC,CASSYDGQGTETQYF
-,TRBV7-9,TRBJ1-1,-,TGTGCCAGCAGCAGGAGGGTAGGGGCGGGTGAAGCTTTCTTT,CASSRRVGAGEAFF
-,TRBV28,TRBJ1-2,-,TGTGCCAGCAGCCTAGCTAACTATGGCTACACCTTC,CASSLANYGYTF
-,TRBV6-5,TRBJ2-1,-,TGTGCCAGCAGGGGCGGGATAAACCGGATTTGGGAGCAGTTCTTC,CASRGGINRIWEQFF
few,TRBV29-1,TRBJ2-2,-,TGCAGCGTTGACGACAAGAACACCGGGGAGCTGTTTTTT,CSVDDKNTGELFF
few,TRBV18,TRBJ1-2,-,TGTGCCAGCTCAGACTTTTATGGCTACACCTTC,CASSDFYGYTF
-,TRBV7-9,TRBJ2-7,TRBD1,TGTGCCAGCAGACGACAGGGGGTCTACGAGCAGTACTTC,CASRRQGVYEQYF
-,TRBV28,TRBJ2-7,-,TGTGCCAGCAGTCGTGGCCACGAGCAGTACTTC,CASSRGHEQYF
few,TRBV6-1,TRBJ2-4,TRBD1,TGTGCCAGCAGTGATCACAGGGGGACCAAAAACATTCAGTACTTC,CASSDHRGTKNIQYF
-,TRBV5-1,TRBJ2-1,TRBD2,TGCGCCAGCAGCTCAGTAGCGGGAGAAGGAAATGAGCAGTTCTTC,CASSSVAGEGNEQFF
-,TRBV19,TRBJ2-1,TRBD2,TGTGCCAGTAGTATAAGGGCGGGAGGGCCCTGGTTGTATGAGCAGTTCTTC,CASSIRAGGPWLYEQFF
-,TRBV9,TRBJ2-6,-,TGTGCCAGCAGCGTGCGGAGCTCTGGGGCCAACGTCCTGACTTTC,CASSVRSSGANVLTF